This T cell receptor (beta chain) stems from a study of blood T cell repertoires in COVID-19. The overall study: Spain, Italy and the United States supplied samples that represented acute and convalescent COVID-19. The cDNA or gDNA used as material had been derived from T cells, B-cell-depleted T cells, or PBMCs.

A single count supports this clone. Original data processing: Nucleated cell counts were estimated from reference gene primer amplification. Sequenced by immunoSEQ multiplex PCR; TCRdb stores in-frame clones only, minus some. That table gives V, J and clone size, and the DNA gave D and trimming. The table lists some 180,000 clones, roughly 85% of them singletons, with roughly 8.2% in the top ten. The sequenced material came from peripheral blood. This clonotype originated in a woman in her sixties with acute or convalescent COVID-19.

The CDR3 sequence: CASTGGTGRDTQYF. As DNA, the CDR3 is TGTGCCAGCACGGGCGGGACAGGACGGGATACGCAGTATTTT. V usage is TRBV2 and J usage is TRBJ2-3; 8 bases agree with TRBD1. CDR1 and CDR2 from the germline V gene are SNHLY and FYNNEI. The J segment lost 6 bases and the V segment lost 7 bases, leaving 9 bases of the junction unmatched. The CDR3 is made up of 14 amino acids. Filled out from reference TRBV2 and TRBJ2-3, the complete variable domain reads EPEVTQTPSHQVTQMGQEVILRCVPISNHLYFYWYRQILGQKVEFLVSFYNNEISEKSEIFDDQFSVERPDGSNFTLKIRSTKLEDSAMYFCASTGGTGRDTQYFGPGTRLTVL.